This T cell receptor beta chain was obtained from a study of T cells in localized non-small cell lung cancer (dated by TCRdb to about 2020). In the study overall: The study analyzed T cell repertoires of about 230 early-stage NSCLC patients, comparing tumors and uninvolved tumor-adjacent lungs. The cohort consisted of around 250 treatment-naive NSCLC patients whose localized lung tumors had been resected. A mean age of around 66 years was recorded for the NSCLC patients, of whom around 120 were male and more than 85 were female.

V and J are truncated by 4 bases and 4 bases respectively, leaving an intervening sequence of 16 bases. Counted from cysteine to phenylalanine, this CDR3 has 16 amino acids. Kept here is only the CDR3 DNA, which spans 48 bases and is read in frame from base 1. CDR1 MGHRA and CDR2 YSYEKL were looked up in the germline V gene. Results and caveats for the whole study, not just this receptor: The highest T cell clonality was observed in uninvolved tumor-adjacent lung, where clonality exceeded that of tumor, suggesting that antigenic responses were more focused in uninvolved tumor-adjacent lung. Of the top 100 tumor clones, a median of roughly 53 were detected in paired uninvolved adjacent lung; under 30 were also among that lung's top 100. Because of the exploratory design, TCR variables were selected using unadjusted p-values without false-discovery rate correction. Higher T cell density in blood was associated with longer overall survival, whereas higher clonality in adjacent lung was associated with shorter survival. Because multi-region sequencing of the tumors was not done, intratumor heterogeneity could not be ruled out.

The immunoSEQ Assay was used to sequence TCR beta CDR3 regions from DNA. As for the authors' bioinformatics: To compute T cell density, TCR beta template counts were normalized to usable DNA, which was estimated by amplifying housekeeping genes. The preseqR package was used to estimate richness by extrapolating to 400,000 templates for PBMC samples and to 120,000 templates for tissue samples. Clonality was calculated as one minus Pielou's evenness. Tissue-enriched TCRs were identified through differential abundance testing performed on productive amino-acid clonotypes, with a minimum total count of 5 and an alpha of 0.1. The Jaccard Index and the Morisita Overlap Index were used to measure how much the repertoires overlapped between compartments. TCR beta CDR3s were clustered by GLIPH together with public tetramer-defined viral CDR3s, and at least three viral sequences plus V-gene enrichment were required for viral motifs. Entries here come from immuneACCESS through TCRdb and include only in-frame sequences with V and J called. Some clones fail to appear in such tables; in the studies checked, an unresolved V gene covers under half of the shortfall, and the cause of the remainder is unknown. V, J and clone size are taken as reported in that table, and D and trimming were inferred from the DNA itself. In this sample the table shows around 50,000 clones, roughly 90% of which occur a single time. Roughly 5.5% of the sample lies in the top ten.

At diagnosis, tumor, uninvolved tumor-adjacent lung and peripheral blood were collected and then preserved as a mix of FFPE and fresh-frozen material. For TCR repertoire profiling, blood samples were analyzed in the form of peripheral blood mononuclear cells. For this clone: This receptor's antigen is unknown. No quality values exist for individual bases; no much larger clone is one base distant.

Material: peripheral blood, obtained before any cancer treatment. The receptor's source is a woman between 35 and 75 years old with stage I lung adenocarcinoma. Rearrangement joined TRBV4-1 to TRBJ1-4, and TRBD1 may be the D gene, going by 5 matching bases. The CDR3 protein sequence reads: CASSPETGQLNEKLFF. The nucleotide sequence reads as follows: TGCGCCAGCAGCCCCGAAACGGGGCAGCTTAATGAAAAACTGTTTTTT.